These 2 T cell receptor beta chains came from one sample sequenced in a study of blood T cell repertoires in COVID-19. Sequenced by immunoSEQ multiplex PCR; TCRdb stores in-frame clones only, minus some. There are about 370,000 clones in the sample; 80% to 90% occur only once, and roughly a tenth lies in the top ten. Material: peripheral blood. Receptor source: a woman aged 25 to 45 with COVID-19, enrolled during active disease.

The chain employs TRBV5-1 and TRBJ2-5; 14 nucleotides match TRBD2. The CDR3 length is 16 residues. Germline lookup yields CDR1 SGHRS and CDR2 YFSETQ. V lost 4 bases and J lost 4; bases outside the gene matches: 6. In nucleotides, the CDR3 is TGCGCCAGCAGCCCCGGACTAGCGGGAGGAGGAGAGACCCAGTACTTC. Translation gives CASSPGLAGGGETQYF.

J is TRBJ2-3 and V is TRBV5-1, with TRBD1 identical over 7 bases. Germline CDR1 reads SGHRS; CDR2 reads YFSETQ. V gave up 1 base and J gave up 2 bases; unmatched junction bases: 7. The CDR3 is 16 residues long. Here the CDR3 DNA reads TGCGCCAGCAGCTTGTCAGGGGGAGTCCCCACAGATACGCAGTATTTT. Protein sequence: CASSLSGGVPTDTQYF.